These 17 T cell receptor beta chains came from one sample sequenced in a study of CD8 T cells in ankylosing spondylitis. TCRdb recomputed calls from the 5' RACE reads with MiXCR, one row per CDR3 protein. The sample has 200,000 to 300,000 distinct CDR3 sequences, 10% to 13% seen once. Sequenced: blood, either unsorted or a sorted T cell fraction (not recorded which). These receptors were collected from a male donor with ankylosing spondylitis or in good health (not recorded which).

This clonotype has ten or more counts. The genes are TRBV12-3 or TRBV12-4 and TRBJ2-1; D might be TRBD2 (6 bases). The CDR3 is 15 residues long. The V gene lost 7 bases and the J gene lost 3 bases, with 16 bases spanning the gap. CDR3 sequence: CASTQTGLLYNEQFF. Here the CDR3 DNA reads TGTGCCAGCACCCAAACGGGACTTCTCTACAATGAGCAGTTCTTC.

This clonotype was observed a handful of times. The rearrangement joins TRBV20-1 to TRBJ1-5; no clear D. V lost 5 bases and J 0 bases, leaving 11 bases between the germline ends. This CDR3 has 14 amino acids. The V gene's germline CDR1 is DFQATT and CDR2 SNEGSKA (reference sequence). CDR3 bases: TGCAGTGCTTGGATGGGTGATAGCAATCAGCCCCAGCATTTT. Its protein product is CSAWMGDSNQPQHF.

The chain recombines TRBV5-6 with TRBJ2-3; D unclear. The CDR3 is 13 amino acids. V lost 5 bases, J lost 2 bases, and 9 bases lay in between. Germline CDR1 reads SGHDT; CDR2 reads YYEEEE. The CDR3 region is CASSSYSTDTQYF. The CDR3 DNA follows: TGTGCCAGCAGTTCCTATTCCACAGATACGCAGTATTTT.

J is TRBJ2-1 and V is TRBV2, with D hard to call. There are 14 residues in the CDR3. V gave up 6 bases and J gave up 0 bases, with 9 bases separating them. Germline CDR1 and CDR2: SNHLY and FYNNEI. In DNA form, the CDR3 reads TGTGCCAGCAGAGAGAGGAGCTCCTACAATGAGCAGTTCTTC. Protein sequence: CASRERSSYNEQFF.

This clonotype was seen repeatedly, ten times or more. The chain is built from TRBV12-3 or TRBV12-4 and TRBJ1-2; the match to TRBD1 covers 11 bases. V lost 6 bases and J lost 9; bases outside the gene matches: 12. The CDR3 spans 15 residues. The CDR3 reads CASRSAGTGGISYTF. CDR3 nucleotides: TGTGCCAGCAGATCCGCCGGGACAGGGGGGATAAGCTACACCTTC.

This clonotype showed up just once. This may come from a read error, since a much larger clone is one base off. The rearrangement links TRBV10-1 to TRBJ2-7, with TRBD2 matching 7 bases. The CDR3 has 16 residues. Germline V gene lookup returns CDR1 WNHNN and CDR2 SYGVQD (reference sequence). The CDR3 sequence: CASIESRGSLYYEQYF. The CDR3 region has the DNA TGCGCCAGCATTGAGTCGCGGGGGAGCCTCTACTACGAGCAGTACTTC.

This clonotype appeared many times. V usage is TRBV5-1 and J usage is TRBJ2-1; D is ambiguous. V lost 0 bases and J lost 0, with 10 bases in between. This CDR3 comprises 16 residues. Germline values: CDR1 SGHRS, CDR2 YFSETQ. CDR3 residues: CASSLGQPSSYNEQFF. The CDR3 coding sequence is TGCGCCAGCAGCTTGGGGCAGCCAAGCTCCTACAATGAGCAGTTCTTC.

The chain recombines TRBV6-1 with TRBJ1-1; maybe TRBD1 (5 bases). The CDR3 spans 14 residues. CDR1 and CDR2 from the germline V gene are MNHNS and SASEGT. V shed 7 bases and J shed 3 bases, with 15 bases lying between them. The DNA of the CDR3 is TGTGCCAGCAACTATCAGGGTCGGCACACTGAAGCTTTCTTT. It translates to CASNYQGRHTEAFF.

This clonotype was recorded many times. V gene TRBV29-1 combines with J gene TRBJ1-1; D gene unclear. CDR3 length: 12 amino acids. The germline CDR1 and CDR2 sequences are SQVTM and ANQGSEA. V was trimmed by 6 bases and J by 5 bases, leaving 13 bases between them. The DNA of the CDR3 is TGCAGCGTGCGGACGGGTTGGACTGAAGCTTTCTTT. Amino acid sequence: CSVRTGWTEAFF.

V and J are TRBV5-5 and TRBJ2-3, with D unclear. V lost 2 bases and J 2 bases, leaving 15 bases between the germline ends. This CDR3 has 16 residues. Germline V gene data show CDR1 as SGHKS and CDR2 as YYEKEE (reference sequence). The CDR3 region has the DNA TGTGCCAGCAGCTTCGAGAGTTTAACTTACACAGATACGCAGTATTTT. Amino acids: CASSFESLTYTDTQYF.

Comment on this clonotype: Its ends do not fully match the called genes, so a read error is possible. V is TRBV7-2 and J is TRBJ2-1, with TRBD2 identical over 13 bases. Germline CDR1 SGHTA, CDR2 FQGNSA. This CDR3 contains 17 residues. This CDR3 reads CASSAWTSGSSNNEQFF. The CDR3 DNA is TGTGCCAGCAGCGCCTGGACTAGCGGGAGCTCCAACAATGAGCAGTTCTTC. The full variable domain, its missing parts supplied by reference TRBV7-2 and TRBJ2-1, is GAGVSQSPSNKVTEKGKDVELRCDPISGHTALYWYRQSLGQGLEFLIYFQGNSAPDKSGLPSDRFSAERTGGSVSTLTIQRTQQEDSAVYLCASSAWTSGSSNNEQFFGPGTRLTVL.

This clonotype was observed at least ten times. The V and J genes are TRBV7-9 and TRBJ2-7; perhaps TRBD1 as D (6 bases). Germline CDR1 SEHNR, CDR2 FQNEAQ (reference sequence). With 6 bases removed from V and 4 bases from J, the gap between germline ends came to 13 bases. The CDR3 extends over 13 amino acids. CDR3 sequence reads: CASSKKQGYEQYF. The CDR3 DNA reads as TGTGCCAGCAGTAAAAAGCAGGGGTACGAGCAGTACTTC.

There are many counts of this clonotype. The rearrangement joins TRBV20-1 to TRBJ2-1, with 9 bases lining up with TRBD2. Germline lookup yields CDR1 DFQATT and CDR2 SNEGSKA (reference sequence). The trim removed 6 bases at V and 5 bases at J, leaving 5 bases unmatched. CDR3 length: 13 residues. CDR3 residues: CSARTSVHNEQFF. CDR3 coding DNA: TGCAGTGCGCGGACTAGCGTACACAATGAGCAGTTCTTC.

This clonotype was seen repeatedly, ten times or more. The CDR3 is CASSDSGGADTQYF. The CDR3 DNA reads as TGTGCCAGCAGTGACAGCGGGGGGGCAGATACGCAGTATTTT. The chain uses TRBV6-4 and TRBJ2-3; TRBD2 matches at 10 bases. V gave up 2 bases and J gave up 4 bases; unmatched junction bases: 0. Looked up from germline, CDR1 is MRHNA and CDR2 is SNTAGT. The CDR3 extends over 14 amino acids.

This clonotype was detected many times. The chain joins TRBV10-3 to TRBJ2-7, with TRBD1 as a possible D gene (6 bases). The germline V gene has CDR1 ENHRY and CDR2 SYGVKD. V was pared by 4 bases and J by 0 bases, with 22 bases between. The CDR3 is made up of 18 amino acids. The CDR3 region has the DNA TGTGCCATCAGTGCGGAATCTTCCTTCAGGGGAAGCTCCTACGAGCAGTACTTC. Translating it yields CAISAESSFRGSSYEQYF.

This clonotype was counted many times. The chain links TRBV7-2 to TRBJ2-7; 8 nucleotides align to TRBD2. Germline-derived CDR1 and CDR2 are SGHTA and FQGNSA. This CDR3 comprises 14 residues. J gave up 5 bases and V 3 bases, and 6 bases lay outside the gene matches. The CDR3 is CASSFEGAGDEQYF. CDR3 nucleotide sequence: TGTGCCAGCAGCTTCGAGGGAGCGGGGGACGAGCAGTACTTC.

This clonotype was counted many times. V and J are TRBV20-1 and TRBJ2-7, with D uncertain. The CDR3 totals 12 residues. Germline CDR1 and CDR2: DFQATT and SNEGSKA (reference sequence). V lost 6 bases and J lost 3, with 12 bases in between. Here the CDR3 reads CSAKLVSYEQYF. CDR3 coding DNA: TGCAGTGCCAAGCTGGTAAGCTACGAGCAGTACTTC.